The T cell receptor (beta chain) described here comes from a study of blood T cell repertoires in COVID-19. CDR3 length: 15 amino acids. V lost 10 bases and J lost 0; bases outside the gene matches: 9. The V gene's germline CDR1 is SGHVS and CDR2 FQNEAQ. Only in-frame clones appear in the TCRdb table, and some are missing; sequencing was by immunoSEQ multiplex PCR. The table records 260,000 or so clones, 88% of them present only once. The sequenced sample was peripheral blood. This TCR derives from a man in his late teens or twenties with active or convalescent COVID-19. The chain carries TRBV7-8 and TRBJ2-3; 8 bases match TRBD2. Here the CDR3 DNA reads TGTGCCACTACAGCGGGGGAGATAAGCACAGATACGCAGTATTTT. This codes for CATTAGEISTDTQYF.